The present TCR beta chain was sequenced within a study of shared clonotypes between healthy human individuals. Notes on the study in general: Memory subsets generally showed smaller estimated richness than naive subsets did. A handful of donors showed sharing of around 5% of naive CD4 clonotypes.

As concerns this clone: Its antigen remains unidentified.

This CDR3 contains 14 residues. From germline, CDR1 is ENHRY and CDR2 SYGVKD. Trimming left V 7 bases short and J 2 bases short, with 14 bases between. The test was conducted at deep level. Genomic DNA (from each subset) was split evenly across several immunoSEQ plates. The protocol was immunoSEQ multiplex PCR, while the TCRdb copy is restricted to in-frame clones and leaves out a portion. Counted here are 1.5 million to 2.5 million clones, about 94% occurring once; the ten biggest clones make up more than 0.9%. CD45RO-negative cells were positively selected for CCR7, leaving out terminally differentiated effector memory CD45RA+ cells.

This chain joins TRBV10-3 and TRBJ1-2; weak D call: TRBD1 (6 bases). Sequencing was carried out using naive CD8+ T cells sorted from blood. The source of this sequence is a man younger than 35 in good health. CDR3 in DNA: TGTGCCATCACTTCGACAGGCGCCAACTATGGCTACACCTTC. It is translated as CAITSTGANYGYTF.